This TCR beta chain was sequenced during a study of human T cells and chemical hapten exposure. Looking at the study overall: Women made up most patients, who had alopecia areata, totalis or universalis. Per-sample TCR yield variability stemmed mainly from small pooled library volume differences.

Germline V CDR1 and CDR2: LGHNA, YSLEER. The CDR3 loop spans 14 amino acids. V gave up 0 bases and J gave up 7 bases, with 10 bases separating them. Time point here: patch test 1, 2 weeks after DPC sensitization. The treatment here: therapeutic diphenylcyclopropenone sensitization with weekly scalp DPC. Alopecia patients, 18 to 70 years old and DPC-suitable, served as donors. This clonotype was seen ten or more times. In the library, unique molecular identifiers were attached to individual cDNA molecules. TCRdb redid the calling of the RACE reads with MiXCR, one entry per CDR3 protein. The sample shows approximately 49,000 distinct CDR3 sequences, 9.3% of them seen only once.

This specimen consisted of whole blood, obtained in connection with sensitization to the hapten diphenylcyclopropenone (DPC). The chain carries TRBV4-3 and TRBJ1-5; D is unresolved. The sequence came from a woman between 50 and 59 years old with alopecia areata. Some clones in this sample may be carry-over from other donors' samples. CDR3 loop: CASSQDPRVQPQHF. The CDR3 DNA sequence: TGCGCCAGCAGCCAAGATCCCCGCGTGCAGCCCCAGCATTTT.